The entry below describes one T cell receptor beta chain. Germline CDR1 MDHEN, CDR2 SYDVKM. The CDR3 totals 15 residues. V dropped 7 bases and J dropped 4 bases, with 20 bases sitting between them. Study processing details: Reference gene primer amplification yielded estimated nucleated cell counts. Data came from immunoSEQ multiplex PCR; TCRdb stores just in-frame clones and leaves some out. V, J and clone size are those of that table, while D and trimming were read from the DNA. The data contain 110,000 to 150,000 clones, about 86% of them singletons. The sample originates from a study of blood T cell repertoires in COVID-19. The wider study: Both acute and convalescent COVID-19 samples were obtained from the United States, Italy and Spain. PBMCs, B-cell-depleted T cells, or T cells were the source of the cDNA or gDNA that made up the material.

The material sequenced was peripheral blood. The rearrangement uses TRBV28 and TRBJ2-7; D perhaps matches TRBD1 (6 bases). This clonotype originated in a woman aged 55 to 70 with acute or convalescent COVID-19. The CDR3 DNA follows: TGTGCCAGCATTCTATCCGGGACAAGTTTATACGAGCAGTACTTC. Translating gives CASILSGTSLYEQYF.